This T cell receptor (beta chain) is drawn from a study of cytomegalovirus exposure and HLA in healthy donors. Study-wide results and caveats: Reportedly, fewer N-insertions than the approximately 680-donor mean appeared in an Asian-associated ancestry cluster in a later analysis. A later analysis linked 15,000 to 20,000 TCR beta sequences to HLA alleles at 0.05 false discovery rate.

Points on this clone: Its antigen is undetermined.

Amplification used 60 Vbeta primers and 13 Jbeta primers. Method: immunoSEQ multiplex PCR; TCRdb's copy keeps in-frame clones and lacks some. This sample has under 200,000 clones, with approximately 71% found just once. V lost 2 bases and J lost 3, with 13 bases in between. Germline CDR1 reads MNHNY; CDR2 reads SVGAGI (reference sequence). This CDR3 contains 16 residues. The sequenced sample was PBMCs. The clonotype originates from a woman in her forties in good health and CMV-seropositive. J is TRBJ1-4 and V is TRBV6-6; TRBD1 is a possible D gene (5 bases). For the CDR3, the DNA is TGTGCCAGCAGTTACGGACGGGGGACCGCTAATGAAAAACTGTTTTTT. It encodes CASSYGRGTANEKLFF.